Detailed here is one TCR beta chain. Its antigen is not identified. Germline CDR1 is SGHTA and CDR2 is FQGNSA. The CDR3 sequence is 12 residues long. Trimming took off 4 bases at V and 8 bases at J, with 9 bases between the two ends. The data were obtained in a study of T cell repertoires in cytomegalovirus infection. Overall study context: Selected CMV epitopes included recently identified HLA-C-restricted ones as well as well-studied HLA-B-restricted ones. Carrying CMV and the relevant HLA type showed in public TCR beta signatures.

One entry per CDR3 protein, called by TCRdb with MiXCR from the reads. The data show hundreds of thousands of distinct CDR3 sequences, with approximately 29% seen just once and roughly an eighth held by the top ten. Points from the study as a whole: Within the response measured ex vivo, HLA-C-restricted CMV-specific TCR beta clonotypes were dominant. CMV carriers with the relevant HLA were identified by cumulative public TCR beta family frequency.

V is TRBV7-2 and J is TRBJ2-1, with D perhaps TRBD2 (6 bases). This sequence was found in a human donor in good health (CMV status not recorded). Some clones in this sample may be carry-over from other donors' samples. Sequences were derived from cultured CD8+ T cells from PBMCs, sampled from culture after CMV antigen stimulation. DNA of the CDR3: TGTGCCAGCAGCTCAAAGCGGGATGAGCAGTTCTTC. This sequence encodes CASSSKRDEQFF.